The 13 T cell receptor beta chains below come from one sample, sequenced in a study of blood T cell repertoires in COVID-19. Clones were read by immunoSEQ multiplex PCR, and TCRdb kept only the in-frame ones, dropping some. The sample lists about half a million clones, roughly 89% occurring once. The sequenced sample was peripheral blood. These receptors all stem from a man younger than 35 with COVID-19, enrolled during active disease.

V gene TRBV5-8 combines with J gene TRBJ1-2, with 9 bases fitting TRBD1. This CDR3 has 14 amino acids. V lost 1 base, J lost 5 bases, and 3 bases stayed unmatched. CDR1 SGHTS and CDR2 YDEGEE come from the germline V gene. CDR3 region: CASSLTGGLYGYTF. The CDR3 DNA reads TGTGCCAGCAGCTTGACAGGGGGCTTATATGGCTACACCTTC.

The chain combines TRBV20-1 with TRBJ1-5, with 9 nucleotides matching TRBD1. Germline trimming cut 3 bases from V and 6 bases from J; bases unmatched to any gene: 6. The germline gives CDR1 DFQATT, CDR2 SNEGSKA (reference sequence). The CDR3 is 14 residues long. CDR3 coding DNA: TGCAGTGCTAGTAAACAGGGGGCGATTCAGCCCCAGCATTTT. It codes for CSASKQGAIQPQHF.

This clone was counted a single time. The chain is built from TRBV9 and TRBJ2-3, with 8 bases fitting TRBD2. Germline V gives CDR1 SGDLS, CDR2 YYNGEE. V shed 4 bases and J 3 bases; nucleotides not matched to a gene: 7. This CDR3 has 15 residues. Here the CDR3 DNA reads TGTGCCAGCAGCACCCCCCGGGGGGGGACAGATACGCAGTATTTT. This encodes CASSTPRGGTDTQYF. Using reference TRBV9 and TRBJ2-3 for the parts outside the CDR3, the full variable domain is DSGVTQTPKHLITATGQRVTLRCSPRSGDLSVYWYQQSLDQGLQFLIQYYNGEERAKGNILERFSAQQFPDLHSELNLSSLELGDSALYFCASSTPRGGTDTQYFGPGTRLTVL.

This chain links TRBV5-1 with TRBJ2-3; 9 bases are shared with TRBD1. After removal of 4 bases from V and 1 base from J, the junction contained 4 bases not matched to a gene. The CDR3 has 15 amino acids. CDR1 is SGHRS, CDR2 YFSETQ, per germline. The CDR3: CASSRRTGGTDTQYF. CDR3 DNA: TGCGCCAGCAGCCGTAGGACAGGGGGCACAGATACGCAGTATTTT.

This chain links TRBV15 with TRBJ2-7; D is uncertain. Germline V gives CDR1 LNHNV, CDR2 YYDKDF (reference sequence). This CDR3 comprises 15 residues. Trimming took off 1 base at V and 5 bases at J, with 15 bases between the two ends. The CDR3 sequence: CATSRGGVERNEQYF. Here the CDR3 DNA reads TGTGCCACCAGCAGAGGAGGTGTGGAGAGGAACGAGCAGTACTTC.

This clone was detected a few times. The J gene is TRBJ2-3, the V gene TRBV2; a possible D gene is TRBD1 (6 bases). Germline V gives CDR1 SNHLY, CDR2 FYNNEI. V was cut by 5 bases and J by 1 base, with 13 bases left in between. The CDR3 length is 15 residues. CDR3 bases: TGTGCCAGCAGTCCACAAACAGGGCGCACAGATACGCAGTATTTT. Translated: CASSPQTGRTDTQYF. The full variable domain, in which reference TRBV2 and TRBJ2-3 provide the parts outside the CDR3, is EPEVTQTPSHQVTQMGQEVILRCVPISNHLYFYWYRQILGQKVEFLVSFYNNEISEKSEIFDDQFSVERPDGSNFTLKIRSTKLEDSAMYFCASSPQTGRTDTQYFGPGTRLTVL.

This chain links TRBV5-1 with TRBJ2-1; 7 positions match TRBD2. Losses at the gene ends were 0 bases for V and 3 bases for J; bases not matched to a gene: 3. The CDR3 contains 15 residues. Germline lookup yields CDR1 SGHRS and CDR2 YFSETQ. The DNA of the CDR3 is TGCGCCAGCAGCTTGGGTAGCGGGCACTACAATGAGCAGTTCTTC. It encodes CASSLGSGHYNEQFF.

This clone was recorded at least ten times. The chain combines TRBV2 with TRBJ2-1; D unresolved. The CDR3 contains 13 residues. V was trimmed by 3 bases and J by 9 bases, leaving 12 bases between them. Looked up from germline, CDR1 is SNHLY and CDR2 is FYNNEI. CDR3 in DNA: TGTGCCAGCAGTGAGATGCGGCATACTGAGCAGTTCTTC. Its protein is CASSEMRHTEQFF. The full variable domain, its missing parts supplied by reference TRBV2 and TRBJ2-1, is EPEVTQTPSHQVTQMGQEVILRCVPISNHLYFYWYRQILGQKVEFLVSFYNNEISEKSEIFDDQFSVERPDGSNFTLKIRSTKLEDSAMYFCASSEMRHTEQFFGPGTRLTVL.

The chain uses TRBV5-1 and TRBJ1-1, with 9 positions matching TRBD1. CDR3 size: 15 residues. Losses at the gene ends were 6 bases for V and 3 bases for J; bases not matched to a gene: 9. Germline V lookup: CDR1 SGHRS, CDR2 YFSETQ. The CDR3 spells CASTSGDRVDTEAFF. The CDR3 DNA reads as TGCGCCAGCACCTCCGGGGACAGGGTTGACACTGAAGCTTTCTTT.

This chain joins TRBV27 and TRBJ2-5; 9 bases match TRBD2. The V segment lost 9 bases and the J segment 4 bases; nucleotides outside the gene matches: 9. The V gene's germline CDR1 is MNHEY and CDR2 SMNVEV (reference sequence). This CDR3 region has 14 residues. This CDR3 reads CASSSGNSIETQYF. CDR3 nucleotides: TGTGCCAGTTCTAGCGGGAACAGCATAGAGACCCAGTACTTC.

The rearrangement joins TRBV6-5 to TRBJ2-7; D unclear. There are 12 residues in the CDR3. Trimming pared 6 bases from V and 0 bases from J, leaving 6 bases between. Per germline, CDR1 MNHEY and CDR2 SVGAGI. CDR3 sequence: CASRAASYEQYF. Written as DNA, the CDR3 is TGTGCCAGCAGGGCTGCCTCCTACGAGCAGTACTTC.

V usage is TRBV5-4 and J usage is TRBJ2-3, with 14 bases fitting TRBD2. CDR3 size: 16 residues. Germline CDR1 is SGHNT and CDR2 is YYREEE (reference sequence). V lost 0 bases and J lost 7; bases outside the gene matches: 4. CDR3 in DNA: TGTGCCAGCAGCTTGGGGACTAGCGGGAGGAGCTATACGCAGTATTTT. As protein: CASSLGTSGRSYTQYF. Supplemented by reference TRBV5-4 and TRBJ2-3, the full variable domain reads ETGVTQSPTHLIKTRGQQVTLRCSSQSGHNTVSWYQQALGQGPQFIFQYYREEENGRGNFPPRFSGLQFPNYSSELNVNALELDDSALYLCASSLGTSGRSYTQYFGPGTRLTVL.

This clone was picked up one time. The J gene is TRBJ1-1, the V gene TRBV7-9; 7 bases agree with TRBD1. V was pared by 1 base and J by 11 bases, with 10 bases of the junction left unmatched. CDR1 and CDR2 from the germline V gene are SEHNR and FQNEAQ (reference sequence). The CDR3 is 14 amino acids. Here the CDR3 DNA reads TGTGCCAGCAGCTTAGACAGGGGAAGTTTTAGGGCTTTCTTT. Its translation is CASSLDRGSFRAFF.